Listed below are T cell receptor beta chains from one sample, sequenced in a study of PD-1 blockade in classical Hodgkin lymphoma. Repertoires were generated with immunoSEQ multiplex PCR, while TCRdb's copy carries only in-frame clones and drops some. This table holds 25,000 to 35,000 clones, approximately 89% found once. The sequencing here drew on CD4+ T cells from blood, taken before the fourth cycle of nivolumab. The receptors here all came from a human donor with classical Hodgkin lymphoma. CDR3s leave out the opening cysteine and the closing phenylalanine or tryptophan. A D gene is named only where the DNA matches it firmly.

v_gene,j_gene,d_gene,CDR3aa
TRBV19,TRBJ1-2,NA,ASSIYVGQGRNYGYT
TRBV5-1,TRBJ2-7,NA,ASSIGRSSYEQY
TRBV18,TRBJ2-3,NA,ASSPWDSFNTDTQY
TRBV6-6,TRBJ2-7,NA,ASSSGWGPYEQY
TRBV7-9,TRBJ2-5,NA,ASKLGRTETQY
TRBV29-1,TRBJ2-5,NA,SVAVSQETQY
TRBV11-2,TRBJ2-1,TRBD2,ASSTLAGVKSHEQF
TRBV28,TRBJ2-7,NA,ASQPWLEQY
TRBV1,TRBJ1-2,NA,TSSPTDRANYGYT
TRBV28,TRBJ2-7,NA,ASSLPGEQY
TRBV28,TRBJ1-1,NA,ASNDRLNTEAF
TRBV6-5,TRBJ1-3,NA,ASSLDPGNTIY
TRBV5-6,TRBJ1-1,NA,ASSLFSPLGGLDTEAF
TRBV11-2,TRBJ1-2,TRBD1,ASSLEGQGRAHGYT
TRBV6-5,TRBJ1-2,NA,ASRPRGSSYGYT
TRBV5-8,TRBJ2-3,NA,ASSLDSGNTDTQY
TRBV4-1,TRBJ2-1,TRBD1,ASMGQGAYNEQF